What follows are 15 T cell receptor beta chains derived from one specimen sequenced in a study of shared clonotypes between healthy human individuals. Sequencing used immunoSEQ multiplex PCR; TCRdb keeps in-frame clones, though not all of them. Among about 1 million clones listed, about 84% were seen once. The sequencing sample was made of memory CD4+ T cells from PBMCs. As to subset: CD45RA-negative fraction. Receptors were obtained from a man between 18 and 29 years old in good health. Some clones in this sample may be carry-over from other donors' samples.

This clone was seen once. V and J are TRBV7-9 and TRBJ1-2; D remains unclear. Per the germline V gene, CDR1 is SEHNR and CDR2 is FQNEAQ (reference sequence). This CDR3 has 12 residues. V was cut by 1 base and J by 10 bases, with 10 bases left in between. The DNA of the CDR3 is TGTGCCAGCAGCTTAGTTGACGGAGACTACACCTTC. Protein: CASSLVDGDYTF.

The J gene is TRBJ2-7, the V gene TRBV28; TRBD2 aligns across 13 bases. The CDR3 is 15 residues long. J was trimmed by 6 bases and V by 7 bases; bases with no gene match: 9. Germline CDR1 reads MDHEN; CDR2 reads SYDVKM. The DNA for the CDR3 is TGTGCCAGCACTGACGGGACTAGCGGGACGCTCGAGCAGTACTTC. Residues: CASTDGTSGTLEQYF.

This chain joins TRBV5-5 and TRBJ1-1, with D hard to call. Germline assignment: CDR1 SGHKS and CDR2 YYEKEE (reference sequence). The CDR3 totals 16 residues. Trimming removed 4 bases at V and 1 base at J, with 17 bases between. The CDR3 region is CASSPDPLQQNTEAFF. The CDR3 nucleotides are TGTGCCAGCAGCCCCGATCCCCTCCAGCAGAACACTGAAGCTTTCTTT.

The chain's CDR3 is CASSQGVFGGTEAFF. As DNA, the CDR3 is TGTGCCAGCAGCCAAGGGGTATTCGGAGGAACTGAAGCTTTCTTT. V gene TRBV14 combines with J gene TRBJ1-1, with D uncertain. This CDR3 is 15 amino acids long. CDR1 and CDR2 (germline): SGHDN, FVKESK. V was pared by 1 base and J by 5 bases, with 14 bases between.

The V call is TRBV4-3, the J call TRBJ2-5; D might be TRBD1 (6 bases). V shed 0 bases and J shed 5 bases, with 16 bases lying between them. Germline V CDR1 and CDR2: LGHNA, YSLEER. CDR3 size: 16 residues. In nucleotides, the CDR3 is TGCGCCAGCAGCCAAGATGGTACAGGGTGGAGGGAGACCCAGTACTTC. Amino acids: CASSQDGTGWRETQYF.

This chain uses TRBV7-2 with TRBJ2-7; no clear D. Germline V lookup: CDR1 SGHTA, CDR2 FQGNSA. Trimming removed 1 base from V and 6 bases from J, with 13 bases in between. The CDR3 sequence is 14 residues long. This chain's CDR3 is CASSLVGSPREQYF. The CDR3 DNA reads as TGTGCCAGCAGCTTAGTGGGCAGCCCTCGCGAGCAGTACTTC.

The rearrangement links TRBV7-7 to TRBJ2-5; no clear D gene. This CDR3 has 13 amino acids. From germline, CDR1 is SSHAT and CDR2 FNYEAQ (reference sequence). V lost 1 base to trimming and J lost 2 bases, with 5 bases between them. The DNA for the CDR3 is TGTGCCAGCAGCTTAGAGTGGCAAGAGACCCAGTACTTC. Its translation: CASSLEWQETQYF.

The rearrangement joins TRBV2 to TRBJ2-5; 14 nucleotides agree with TRBD2. With V trimmed by 4 bases and J by 7 bases, 17 bases remained unmatched. This CDR3 is built from 19 residues. Germline CDR1 is SNHLY and CDR2 is FYNNEI. Here the CDR3 reads CASSVGGTGTSGRRGTQYF. DNA for the CDR3: TGTGCCAGCAGTGTGGGGGGGACCGGGACTAGCGGGAGAAGGGGGACCCAGTACTTC.

The rearrangement uses TRBV27 and TRBJ1-2, with 7 bases identical to TRBD1. This CDR3 region has 15 residues. Germline loops: CDR1 MNHEY, CDR2 SMNVEV (reference sequence). Trimming took 10 bases from V and 5 from J; bases not matched to a gene: 16. The CDR3 DNA reads TGTGCCACGCCTCAGGGGGGGATTAGGGGGTATGGCTACACCTTC. It specifies CATPQGGIRGYGYTF.

On this clone: Other nucleotide sequences in the sample specify the same CDR3. The CDR3 region has the DNA TGCGCCAGCAGCCGGGCGGGCTACAATGAGCAGTTCTTC. Encoded protein: CASSRAGYNEQFF. This sequence joins TRBV4-1 and TRBJ2-1; D is possibly TRBD2 (5 bases). Trimming left V 4 bases short and J 3 bases short, with 7 bases between. Per germline, CDR1 MGHRA and CDR2 YSYEKL. The CDR3 is 13 amino acids.

This rearrangement joins TRBV6-6 to TRBJ1-3; D gene uncertain. Germline assignment: CDR1 MNHNY and CDR2 SVGAGI (reference sequence). The CDR3 is 13 residues long. Trimming took off 8 bases at V and 0 bases at J, with 8 bases between the two ends. Written as DNA, the CDR3 is TGTGCCAGCGCCAGGAACTCTGGAAACACCATATATTTT. This gives the protein CASARNSGNTIYF.

This clone has a handful of counts. This rearrangement joins TRBV7-2 to TRBJ2-7; D is undetermined. Trimming left V 2 bases short and J 2 bases short, with 16 bases between. CDR1 is SGHTA and CDR2 is FQGNSA in the germline V gene. This CDR3 comprises 16 residues. CDR3 amino acids: CASSLPTWTQTYEQYF. The CDR3 region has the DNA TGTGCCAGCAGCTTACCCACCTGGACCCAGACCTACGAGCAGTACTTC.

The CDR3 region has the DNA TGTGCCACCAGCAGTAGACAGGGAGACTATGGCTACACCTTC. This encodes CATSSRQGDYGYTF. This rearrangement joins TRBV15 to TRBJ1-2; 7 bases map to TRBD1. CDR1 is LNHNV and CDR2 is YYDKDF in the germline V gene (reference sequence). With 3 bases clipped from V and 3 bases from J, the junction kept 4 bases outside the gene matches. The CDR3 has 14 amino acids. The full variable domain, rest sourced from reference TRBV15 and TRBJ1-2, is DAMVIQNPRYQVTQFGKPVTLSCSQTLNHNVMYWYQQKSSQAPKLLFHYYDKDFNNEADTPDNFQSRRPNTSFCFLDIRSPGLGDTAMYLCATSSRQGDYGYTFGSGTRLTVV.

This clone has a handful of counts. The chain is built from TRBV7-2 and TRBJ2-7, with 8 nucleotides matching TRBD2. The V gene end was trimmed by 0 bases and the J gene end by 4 bases; junction bases not matched to a gene: 2. Germline lookup yields CDR1 SGHTA and CDR2 FQGNSA. The CDR3 is 14 residues long. Written as DNA, the CDR3 is TGTGCCAGCAGCTTAGCTAGCGGGGCATACGAGCAGTACTTC. As protein: CASSLASGAYEQYF.

The V call is TRBV5-1, the J call TRBJ1-2, with D possibly TRBD1 on 6 matching bases. The V end was cut by 2 bases, the J end by 4 bases, with 9 bases between. The V gene's germline CDR1 is SGHRS and CDR2 YFSETQ. The CDR3 is 13 amino acids. The CDR3: CASSLTGSYGYTF. The DNA of the CDR3 is TGCGCCAGCAGCTTAACAGGGTCCTATGGCTACACCTTC.